The clone carrying this TCR beta chain came up a few times. Its antigen is not known. This entry is derived from a study of beta chain features in type 1 diabetes. Study-wide context: Cell yields, gender and age were comparable in patients and healthy donors. Regarding the study as a whole: TCRB CDR3s were moderately but significantly shorter in Type 1 diabetes patients in all four CD4+ subsets.

The study reverse transcribed the entire isolated RNA, so it sequenced expressed TCRB transcripts. Using immunoSEQ multiplex PCR, the repertoire was profiled, and TCRdb retains in-frame clones only, with some absent. The sample holds 300,000 to 450,000 clones, roughly 12% seen once. Germline V gene sequence: CDR1 LNHDA, CDR2 SQIVND (reference sequence). The CDR3 has 16 amino acids. V lost 5 bases to trimming and J lost 0 bases; unmatched junction nucleotides: 10. The J gene is TRBJ2-7, the V gene TRBV19; 7 positions match TRBD1. The clonotype was recovered from a woman between 18 and 29 years old with type 1 diabetes. Input material: naive CD4+ T cells from blood. DNA for the CDR3: TGTGCCAGTAGTCAGGATGGACAGGATAGCTCCTACGAGCAGTACTTC. As protein: CASSQDGQDSSYEQYF.